The 12 T cell receptor beta chains below all came from one sample that was sequenced in a study of blood T cell repertoires in COVID-19. Measured with immunoSEQ multiplex PCR; TCRdb has only the in-frame clones, and not every one. The table shows under 250,000 clones, with around 80% occurring only once. Material: peripheral blood. The receptors here all came from a man between 35 and 55 years old with acute or convalescent COVID-19.

This chain connects TRBV18 to TRBJ2-5; TRBD1 is a possible D gene (5 bases). Germline lookup yields CDR1 KGHSH and CDR2 LQKENI. Deletions cut 3 bases from V and 5 bases from J, with 10 bases between. The CDR3 contains 13 residues. CDR3 nucleotide sequence: TGTGCCAGCTCACCGACAGCCCAGGAGACCCAGTACTTC. Translation gives CASSPTAQETQYF.

The CDR3 bases are TGCGCCAGCAGTGATGGCGGGAAAGGGAACAATCAGCCCCAGCATTTT. Encoded protein: CASSDGGKGNNQPQHF. The rearrangement joins TRBV10-1 to TRBJ1-5, with D hard to call. V lost 3 bases to trimming and J lost 3 bases, with 15 bases between them. Germline assignment: CDR1 WNHNN and CDR2 SYGVQD (reference sequence). This CDR3 is built from 16 residues.

This chain joins TRBV6-5 and TRBJ2-6; possibly TRBD1 for D (5 bases). The CDR3 covers 15 residues. The germline V and J ends were trimmed by 6 bases and 4 bases, with 13 bases remaining between them. Germline V CDR1 and CDR2: MNHEY, SVGAGI. The CDR3 sequence is CASSRGATGANVLTF. DNA for the CDR3: TGTGCCAGCAGCCGTGGGGCGACAGGGGCCAACGTCCTGACTTTC.

CDR3: CASSFNGRAYNEQFF. The CDR3, as DNA: TGCGCCAGCAGCTTCAACGGGAGGGCATACAATGAGCAGTTCTTC. V usage is TRBV5-1 and J usage is TRBJ2-1; 8 bases map to TRBD2. This CDR3 has 15 amino acids. Trimming cost V 2 bases and J 4 bases; bases outside gene matches: 5. Germline loops: CDR1 SGHRS, CDR2 YFSETQ.

The chain employs TRBV7-8 and TRBJ2-5, with D possibly matching TRBD1 (5 bases). CDR1 and CDR2 (germline): SGHVS, FQNEAQ. The CDR3 is 14 residues long. V was trimmed by 6 bases and J by 5 bases, leaving 16 bases between them. CDR3 residues: CASSRLAGQETQYF. The CDR3 DNA sequence: TGTGCCAGCAGTCGTTTGGCAGGGCAGGAGACCCAGTACTTC.

The CDR3 loop reads CASSESRTGNYEQYF. The CDR3 DNA is TGTGCCAGCAGTGAATCTCGGACAGGGAACTACGAGCAGTACTTC. The rearrangement joins TRBV25-1 to TRBJ2-7; 8 nucleotides match TRBD1. This CDR3 has 15 amino acids. J lost 3 bases, V lost 1 base, and 5 bases had no gene match. CDR1 MGHDK and CDR2 SYGVNS come from the germline V gene.

The chain uses TRBV27 and TRBJ1-2; D is undetermined. The V and J ends lost 6 bases and 8 bases respectively, with 19 bases between them. Germline loops: CDR1 MNHEY, CDR2 SMNVEV (reference sequence). CDR3 length equals 14 residues. The CDR3 coding sequence is TGTGCCAGCAGGCCCTCGGGTCCCTTCTGGGGCTACACCTTC. Protein product: CASRPSGPFWGYTF.

This chain uses TRBV28 with TRBJ2-7; no clear D gene. The CDR3 is 13 residues long. Trimming cost V 3 bases and J 9 bases, with 15 bases left between them. Germline CDR1 is MDHEN and CDR2 is SYDVKM. DNA of the CDR3: TGTGCCAGCAGTTTCTCCCTAAACCCCGCGCAGTACTTC. Translation: CASSFSLNPAQYF.

This chain links TRBV7-9 with TRBJ1-2; 9 nucleotides align to TRBD1. Germline CDR1 is SEHNR and CDR2 is FQNEAQ (reference sequence). V gave up 5 bases and J gave up 4 bases; unmatched junction bases: 8. This CDR3 region has 15 residues. Written as DNA, the CDR3 is TGTGCCAGCAGCAAACCCGGGACAGGGCTCTATGGCTACACCTTC. Translating gives CASSKPGTGLYGYTF.

The V gene is TRBV18, the J gene TRBJ2-1; 9 bases match TRBD1. V trimming: 3 bases; J trimming: 8 bases; junction bases outside the gene matches: 14. The CDR3 runs to 17 residues. Germline CDR1 reads KGHSH; CDR2 reads LQKENI. The CDR3 loop reads CASSPILPGQGWDEQFF. The CDR3 bases are TGTGCCAGCTCACCTATACTTCCGGGACAGGGTTGGGATGAGCAGTTCTTC.

The rearrangement links TRBV7-9 to TRBJ2-5; 9 bases fit TRBD1. The CDR3 extends over 16 amino acids. Germline CDR1 is SEHNR and CDR2 is FQNEAQ (reference sequence). V was clipped by 1 base and J by 1 base; unmatched bases: 4. Written as DNA, the CDR3 is TGTGCCAGCAGCTTAGTAGGGACAGGGTTCCAAGAGACCCAGTACTTC. The encoded protein is CASSLVGTGFQETQYF.

The chain couples TRBV7-9 to TRBJ1-1; a weak D match, TRBD1 (6 bases). This CDR3 contains 13 residues. The germline CDR1 and CDR2 sequences are SEHNR and FQNEAQ (reference sequence). V lost 5 bases and J 1 base, leaving 8 bases between the germline ends. CDR3 loop: CASSVGQNTEAFF. Written as DNA, the CDR3 is TGTGCCAGCAGCGTGGGACAGAACACTGAAGCTTTCTTT.